Sequencing of this TCR beta chain was carried out in a study of blood T cell repertoires in COVID-19 (TCRdb year 2020). Study-wide context: The collaborator samples originated in the United States, Italy and Spain and spanned the acute and convalescent phases of COVID-19. The material from the prospective study consisted of cDNA or gDNA derived from T cells, B-cell-depleted T cells, or PBMCs. Subjects who had been exposed to COVID-19, were actively infected with it, or had recovered from it provided the deeply sampled blood TCRbeta repertoires that made up the dataset. The repertoires were released in a freely available public database meant as a resource for research on the immune response to SARS-CoV-2. Samples were obtained from the ongoing ImmuneRACE study (first 160 participants) and from over a thousand subjects provided by 6 global collaborators. Sample metadata almost always included a de-identified subject ID, COVID-19 status, age in years and sex. Where available, HLA class I and class II types were obtained from metadata supplied by the sample provider rather than from assay-based typing.

Concerning this clone: Its antigen target is currently unknown. One base away there is no much larger clone; base qualities are not given.

Broader findings and caveats from the paper: Clinical and demographic metadata were provided uncurated, with the amount varying by source and participant.

TCRbeta CDR3 regions were amplified from genomic DNA by means of the immunoSEQ Assay, a bias-controlled multiplex PCR. Turning to the authors' computational methods: Nucleated cell counts per sample were estimated from amplification of reference gene primers within the assay. To quantify the absolute abundance of each unique TCRbeta CDR3 rearrangement, sequence reads were collapsed and filtered. For each sample, productive Simpson clonality was calculated by taking the square root of Simpson's diversity index across productive rearrangements. TCRdb obtained this table from immuneACCESS and retained in-frame rearrangements with V and J assigned. These tables miss some clones; where compared with another copy, unresolved V genes account for less than half of the shortfall, and the remainder is unexplained. The V and J calls and clone size are taken from that table; D and trimming were inferred from the DNA. For this sample there are roughly 410,000 clones; about 88% appear just once. The ten largest clones capture roughly 1.5% of the sample.

At one collaborating source in Seattle, patients were enrolled during active infection and were followed longitudinally through the course of disease. Collaborating institutions collected whole blood in K2EDTA tubes following their own protocols. For TCRbeta analysis, collaborator samples were shipped as frozen whole blood, as isolated PBMCs, or as DNA extracted from either sample type. Trimming costs V 2 bases and J 7 bases, and their ends lie 17 bases apart. Counted from cysteine to phenylalanine, this CDR3 has 15 amino acids. CDR3 DNA only is kept here, 45 bases in frame from base 1. Reading the germline V gene gives CDR1 MNHEY and CDR2 SVGAGI.

This clonotype originated in a woman aged 40-49 years with COVID-19, enrolled during active disease. The rearranged segments are TRBV6-5 and TRBJ1-2; matching of 5 bases hints at TRBD1 as the D gene. Sequencing was carried out using peripheral blood. The nucleotide sequence reads as follows: TGTGCCAGCAGTTACGAGGCTGGGGGGGTGGGTGGCTACACCTTC. Its amino acids are CASSYEAGGVGGYTF.